The source of this T cell receptor beta chain is a study of glioma-infiltrating T cells. This clonotype was observed at least ten times. What it binds is not known. The iRepertoire nested amplicon-rescue multiplex PCR amplified TCR alpha and beta CDR3s from RNA. Tissue mRNA or PBMC total RNA, roughly 95-400 ng, went into one-step reverse transcription and amplification. MiXCR, applied by TCRdb to the multiplex PCR reads, yields one record per CDR3 protein. This sample yields 100,000 to 150,000 distinct CDR3 sequences, of which around 23% are seen a single time; around 15% belongs to the top ten. The length of the CDR3 is 12 residues. The germline CDR1 and CDR2 sequences are MNHNS and SASEGT. Trimming took 9 bases from V and 10 from J; bases not matched to a gene: 8. General study points: CDR3 overlap between tissue and blood was very small. Tissue-blood divergence was below expectation in non-neoplastic patients, above in gliomas.

This TCR came from a human donor with low-grade glioma or glioblastoma, undergoing nonglioma brain surgery, or in good health (not recorded which). V and J are TRBV6-1 and TRBJ2-1, with 8 positions matching TRBD1. Sequencing used glioma tissue, nonneoplastic brain tissue, or PBMCs (not recorded which). CDR3 DNA sequence: TGTGCCAGTCGCGAACAGGGGGAAGAGCAGTTCTTC. It is translated as CASREQGEEQFF.